These 27 T cell receptor beta chains originate from one sample sequenced in a study of blood T cell repertoires in COVID-19. Clones were sequenced by immunoSEQ multiplex PCR, and TCRdb holds only the in-frame ones, with some missing. The sample holds about 120,000 clones, approximately 80% seen once. The sample comprised peripheral blood. The source is a human donor in a cohort sampled during active COVID-19.

V usage is TRBV7-2 and J usage is TRBJ1-2; 8 nucleotides line up with TRBD1. Trimming took 2 bases from V and 3 from J; bases not matched to a gene: 5. The germline gives CDR1 SGHTA, CDR2 FQGNSA. The CDR3 runs 15 residues. The CDR3 here is CASSLKVTGDYGYTF. As DNA, the CDR3 is TGTGCCAGCAGCTTAAAAGTGACAGGGGACTATGGCTACACCTTC.

The chain uses TRBV4-2 and TRBJ2-7, with 9 bases lining up with TRBD2. Trimming removed 1 base from V and 2 bases from J; junction bases left unmatched: 9. The germline CDR1 and CDR2 sequences are LGHNA and YNFKEQ. The CDR3 runs to 17 residues. The CDR3 bases are TGTGCCAGCAGCCAAGTATGGCGGGAGGGTAGGGCCTACGAGCAGTACTTC. Protein product: CASSQVWREGRAYEQYF.

The chain recombines TRBV25-1 with TRBJ2-7; tentative D call: TRBD1 (5 bases). V was pared by 1 base and J by 6 bases, with 13 bases between. Germline lookup yields CDR1 MGHDK and CDR2 SYGVNS. The CDR3 extends over 14 amino acids. CDR3 nucleotides: TGTGCCAGCAGTGAATCGGGCAGGGCTAGCGAGCAGTACTTC. Protein product: CASSESGRASEQYF.

This chain joins TRBV4-2 and TRBJ2-5; 8 nucleotides match TRBD2. The V gene end was trimmed by 0 bases and the J gene end by 1 base; junction bases not matched to a gene: 4. There are 16 residues in the CDR3. CDR1 LGHNA and CDR2 YNFKEQ come from the germline V gene. The CDR3 spells CASSQDTSGFQETQYF. DNA for the CDR3: TGTGCCAGCAGCCAAGATACTAGCGGTTTCCAAGAGACCCAGTACTTC.

This clone is termed medium-sized. The chain uses TRBV19 and TRBJ2-2, with 7 bases that match TRBD2. The CDR3 runs to 13 residues. The germline V gene has CDR1 LNHDA and CDR2 SQIVND (reference sequence). The J segment lost 4 bases and the V segment lost 10 bases, leaving 6 bases of the junction unmatched. This CDR3 is CATDWGGTGELFF. CDR3 bases: TGTGCCACCGATTGGGGGGGCACCGGGGAGCTGTTTTTT.

DNA of the CDR3: TGTGCCACCAGCAGGCCTGGGGGAGGCAGGGGGGTAGTTCATACTGAAGCTTTCTTT. Its protein product is CATSRPGGGRGVVHTEAFF. V and J are TRBV15 and TRBJ1-1; 7 bases line up with TRBD1. Germline CDR1 is LNHNV and CDR2 is YYDKDF (reference sequence). V lost 3 bases to trimming and J lost 5 bases; unmatched junction nucleotides: 21. The CDR3 sequence is 19 residues long.

The gene calls are TRBV18 and TRBJ1-4, with 11 bases lining up with TRBD1. Germline values: CDR1 KGHSH, CDR2 LQKENI. The trim removed 6 bases at V and 6 bases at J, leaving 9 bases unmatched. This CDR3 has 16 residues. CDR3 sequence: CASSLGQGAAHEKLFF. DNA of the CDR3: TGTGCCAGCTCCCTTGGACAGGGGGCCGCGCATGAAAAACTGTTTTTT.

V and J are TRBV19 and TRBJ2-5; a weak D match, TRBD2 (6 bases). This CDR3 spans 14 amino acids. Germline V gene data show CDR1 as LNHDA and CDR2 as SQIVND (reference sequence). V lost 5 bases to trimming and J lost 6 bases, with 16 bases between them. The CDR3 sequence is CASSPTLGLKTQYF. In DNA, the CDR3 is TGTGCCAGTAGTCCGACTTTGGGACTTAAGACCCAGTACTTC.

V and J are TRBV11-3 and TRBJ2-5; 8 bases line up with TRBD1. The CDR3 totals 14 residues. V was pared by 3 bases and J by 2 bases, with 2 bases of the junction left unmatched. CDR1 is SGHNT and CDR2 is YENEEA in the germline V gene. The CDR3 region has the DNA TGTGCCAGCAGCTTGGGGACAGGACAAGAGACCCAGTACTTC. Translation gives CASSLGTGQETQYF.

The chain links TRBV6-5 to TRBJ1-1; no reliable D call. CDR3 length: 14 amino acids. CDR1 is MNHEY and CDR2 is SVGAGI in the germline V gene. V was cut by 2 bases and J by 3 bases, with 10 bases left in between. This CDR3 is CASSYEAAHTEAFF. The CDR3, as DNA: TGTGCCAGCAGTTACGAAGCAGCGCACACTGAAGCTTTCTTT.

This sequence joins TRBV5-1 and TRBJ2-3; D remains unclear. CDR3 length: 15 amino acids. Germline-derived CDR1 and CDR2 are SGHRS and YFSETQ. The V gene lost 4 bases and the J gene lost 0 bases, with 12 bases spanning the gap. CDR3 protein: CASSDLKTSTDTQYF. The CDR3 region has the DNA TGCGCCAGCAGCGATCTTAAAACAAGCACAGATACGCAGTATTTT. Variable domain in full (rest from reference TRBV5-1 and TRBJ2-3): KAGVTQTPRYLIKTRGQQVTLSCSPISGHRSVSWYQQTPGQGLQFLFEYFSETQRNKGNFPGRFSGRQFSNSRSEMNVSTLELGDSALYLCASSDLKTSTDTQYFGPGTRLTVL.

The rearrangement uses TRBV12-5 and TRBJ2-1; weak D call: TRBD1 (6 bases). The CDR3 loop spans 15 amino acids. Trimming removed 8 bases from V and 2 bases from J, with 16 bases in between. Germline V CDR1 and CDR2: LGHNT, FRNRAP. CDR3 DNA sequence: TGTGCTAGTTCCACACAGGGAATGACCTACAATGAGCAGTTCTTC. This encodes CASSTQGMTYNEQFF.

This clone was counted ten times or more. V gene TRBV7-2 combines with J gene TRBJ1-6; 7 nucleotides agree with TRBD1. Germline V lookup: CDR1 SGHTA, CDR2 FQGNSA. The CDR3 runs 15 residues. The junction had 13 bases not matched to a gene; V was cut back by 5 bases and J by 12 bases. Here the CDR3 reads CASSPQGDKALPLHF. CDR3 nucleotide sequence: TGTGCCAGCAGCCCCCAGGGGGACAAGGCCTTACCCCTCCACTTT.

The genes are TRBV7-3 and TRBJ2-1, with D perhaps matching TRBD2 (5 bases). From germline, CDR1 is SGHTA and CDR2 FQGTGA. Trimming stripped 3 bases from V and 3 bases from J, with 15 bases between. This CDR3 is 16 amino acids long. The CDR3 sequence: CASSLTPAGDYNEQFF. The CDR3 nucleotides read TGTGCCAGCAGCTTGACTCCGGCGGGCGACTACAATGAGCAGTTCTTC.

The rearrangement uses TRBV19 and TRBJ2-3, with a tentative D call TRBD1 (5 bases). Trimming cost V 3 bases and J 2 bases, with 12 bases left between them. Germline V gives CDR1 LNHDA, CDR2 SQIVND (reference sequence). The CDR3 has 15 amino acids. The CDR3 bases are TGTGCCAGTAGTATCGGAACAGGATTCACAGATACGCAGTATTTT. It specifies CASSIGTGFTDTQYF.

CDR3 amino acids: CASNAAGARGSPLHF. In nucleotides, the CDR3 is TGTGCCAGCAATGCTGCGGGGGCGCGGGGCTCACCCCTCCACTTT. The chain employs TRBV6-6 and TRBJ1-6; D is possibly TRBD1 (6 bases). V was shortened by 7 bases and J by 10 bases, with 20 bases between the two germline ends. Germline lookup yields CDR1 MNHNY and CDR2 SVGAGI (reference sequence). The CDR3 spans 15 residues.

This clone was counted once. V and J are TRBV2 and TRBJ1-4; maybe TRBD1 (5 bases). The CDR3 totals 14 residues. The V gene lost 4 bases and the J gene lost 7 bases, with 13 bases spanning the gap. Germline assignment: CDR1 SNHLY and CDR2 FYNNEI. The CDR3 here is CASSVQGISEKLFF. In DNA, the CDR3 is TGTGCCAGCAGTGTTCAGGGTATATCTGAAAAACTGTTTTTT.

The CDR3 region has the DNA TGTGCCAGCAGTGACCCATCCGGGACAGGGGGATCTGAAAAACTGTTTTTT. Translating gives CASSDPSGTGGSEKLFF. The V call is TRBV25-1, the J call TRBJ1-4; 11 nucleotides agree with TRBD1. The ends lost 3 bases at V and 7 bases at J; junction bases unmatched: 10. Germline values: CDR1 MGHDK, CDR2 SYGVNS. This CDR3 region has 17 residues.

The DNA for the CDR3 is TGTGCCAGCAGTGAAATTGCGGGAGTAAGCACAGATACGCAGTATTTT. It is translated as CASSEIAGVSTDTQYF. The chain combines TRBV2 with TRBJ2-3; 7 positions agree with TRBD2. The trim removed 2 bases at V and 0 bases at J, leaving 5 bases unmatched. The CDR3 consists of 16 residues. CDR1 and CDR2 (germline): SNHLY, FYNNEI.

The chain employs TRBV28 and TRBJ1-1; D is perhaps TRBD1 (6 bases). Germline V gene lookup returns CDR1 MDHEN and CDR2 SYDVKM. The CDR3 spans 13 residues. Trimming took off 7 bases at V and 10 bases at J, with 19 bases between the two ends. The CDR3: CASTLLSTGTAFF. The DNA of the CDR3 is TGTGCCAGCACCCTACTCTCTACAGGGACAGCTTTCTTT.

This chain uses TRBV5-1 with TRBJ2-5; TRBD1 matches at 9 bases. Trimming cost V 4 bases and J 5 bases; bases outside gene matches: 9. Germline CDR1 SGHRS, CDR2 YFSETQ. CDR3 length: 15 residues. CDR3 coding DNA: TGCGCCAGCAGCAAAACAGGGGGCGGTGTGGAGACCCAGTACTTC. Protein product: CASSKTGGGVETQYF.

The J gene is TRBJ2-2, the V gene TRBV27; no definite D call. Germline values: CDR1 MNHEY, CDR2 SMNVEV (reference sequence). CDR3 length: 15 residues. V was pared by 1 base and J by 4 bases, with 10 bases between. This CDR3 is CASSLLWYSTGELFF. CDR3 DNA sequence: TGTGCCAGCAGTTTATTATGGTACAGCACCGGGGAGCTGTTTTTT.

This chain uses TRBV28 with TRBJ2-4; tentatively, D is TRBD2 (5 bases). Germline CDR1 MDHEN, CDR2 SYDVKM. V was trimmed by 5 bases and J by 8 bases, leaving 16 bases between them. The CDR3 totals 14 residues. CDR3: CASSILGFGDIQYF. The DNA of the CDR3 is TGTGCCAGCAGTATCCTAGGTTTCGGGGACATTCAGTACTTC.

J is TRBJ1-5 and V is TRBV30, with D possibly TRBD1 on 6 matching bases. This CDR3 is built from 15 residues. Germline V lookup: CDR1 GTSNPN, CDR2 SVGIG (reference sequence). Trimming took 2 bases from V and 3 from J, leaving 14 bases between them. The CDR3 DNA sequence: TGTGCCTGGAGTCCTGCAGGGGCGAACAATCAGCCCCAGCATTTT. Translated: CAWSPAGANNQPQHF.

The chain carries TRBV9 and TRBJ1-4, with 10 positions matching TRBD1. Germline CDR1 and CDR2: SGDLS and YYNGEE. With 3 bases clipped from V and 5 bases from J, the junction kept 1 base outside the gene matches. This CDR3 has 14 residues. The CDR3 loop reads CASSATGGNEKLFF. CDR3 DNA: TGTGCCAGCAGCGCGACAGGGGGCAATGAAAAACTGTTTTTT.

The CDR3 nucleotides read TGTGCCAGCAGTGATATGGGGAGCTCCTACGAGCAGTACTTC. The encoded protein is CASSDMGSSYEQYF. This chain uses TRBV6-1 with TRBJ2-7; perhaps TRBD2 as D (5 bases). The CDR3 runs to 14 residues. CDR1 MNHNS and CDR2 SASEGT come from the germline V gene. Trimming removed 3 bases at V and 0 bases at J, with 9 bases between.

The chain links TRBV5-1 to TRBJ2-7; TRBD1 agrees at 7 bases. Unmatched junction bases numbered 9, after V lost 3 bases and J lost 3 bases. The germline CDR1 and CDR2 sequences are SGHRS and YFSETQ. The CDR3 contains 15 residues. The CDR3: CASSSKSGQSYEQYF. CDR3 in DNA: TGCGCCAGCAGCTCTAAGTCGGGACAGAGCTACGAGCAGTACTTC.